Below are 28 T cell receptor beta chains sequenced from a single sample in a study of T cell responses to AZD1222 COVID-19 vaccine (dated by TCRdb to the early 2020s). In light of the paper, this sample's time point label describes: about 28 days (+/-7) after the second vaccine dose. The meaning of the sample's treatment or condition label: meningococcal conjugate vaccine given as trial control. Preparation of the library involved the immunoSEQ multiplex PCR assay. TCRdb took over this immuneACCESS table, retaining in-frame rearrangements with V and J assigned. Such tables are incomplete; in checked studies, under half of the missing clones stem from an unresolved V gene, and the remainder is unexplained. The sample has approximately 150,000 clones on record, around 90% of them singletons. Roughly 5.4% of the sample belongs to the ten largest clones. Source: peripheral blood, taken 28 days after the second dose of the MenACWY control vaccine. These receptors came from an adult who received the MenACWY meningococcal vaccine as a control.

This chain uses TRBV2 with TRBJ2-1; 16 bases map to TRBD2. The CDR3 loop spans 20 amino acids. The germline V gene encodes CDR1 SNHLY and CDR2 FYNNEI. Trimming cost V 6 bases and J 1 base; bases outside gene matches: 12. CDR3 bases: TGTGCCAGCAGCGGTATCGGGACTAGCGGGAGGGCCGGGTCCTACAATGAGCAGTTCTTC. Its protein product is CASSGIGTSGRAGSYNEQFF.

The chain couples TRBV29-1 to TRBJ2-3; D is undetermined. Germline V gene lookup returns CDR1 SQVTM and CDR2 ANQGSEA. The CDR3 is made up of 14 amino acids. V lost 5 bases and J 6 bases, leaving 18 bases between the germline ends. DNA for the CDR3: TGCAGCGTTCTACCGCGACCCCAAGTGGATACGCAGTATTTT. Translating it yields CSVLPRPQVDTQYF.

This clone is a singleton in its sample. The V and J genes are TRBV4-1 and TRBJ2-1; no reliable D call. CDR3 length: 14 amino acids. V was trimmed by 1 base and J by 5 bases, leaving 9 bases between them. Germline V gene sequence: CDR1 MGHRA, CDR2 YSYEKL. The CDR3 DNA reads TGCGCCAGCAGCCAAGCCAACTGGAACAATGAGCAGTTCTTC. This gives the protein CASSQANWNNEQFF.

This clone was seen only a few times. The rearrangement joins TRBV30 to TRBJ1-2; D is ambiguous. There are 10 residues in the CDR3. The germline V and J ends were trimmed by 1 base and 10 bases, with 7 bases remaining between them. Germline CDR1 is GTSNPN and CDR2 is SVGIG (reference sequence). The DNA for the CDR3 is TGTGCCTGGAGTGAGAGGGCCTACACCTTC. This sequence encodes CAWSERAYTF.

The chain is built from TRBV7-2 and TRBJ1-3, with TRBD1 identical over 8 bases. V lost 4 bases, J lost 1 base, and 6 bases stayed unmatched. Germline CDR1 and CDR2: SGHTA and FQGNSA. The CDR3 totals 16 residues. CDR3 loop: CASSSGQGTSGNTIYF. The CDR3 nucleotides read TGTGCCAGCAGCTCTGGACAGGGTACATCTGGAAACACCATATATTTT.

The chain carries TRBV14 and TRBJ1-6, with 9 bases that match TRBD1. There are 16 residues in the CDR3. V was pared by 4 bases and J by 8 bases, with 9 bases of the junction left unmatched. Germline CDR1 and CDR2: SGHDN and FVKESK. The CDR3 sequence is CASSPLDRGGYSPLHF. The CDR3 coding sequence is TGTGCCAGCAGCCCACTGGACAGGGGAGGTTATTCACCCCTCCACTTT.

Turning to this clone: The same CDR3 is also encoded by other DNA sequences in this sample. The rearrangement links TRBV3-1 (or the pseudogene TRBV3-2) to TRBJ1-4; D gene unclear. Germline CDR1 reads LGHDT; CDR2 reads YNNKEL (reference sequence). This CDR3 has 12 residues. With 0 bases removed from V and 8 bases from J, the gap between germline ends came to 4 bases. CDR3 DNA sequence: TGTGCCAGCAGCCAAGATCGGGAAAAACTGTTTTTT. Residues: CASSQDREKLFF.

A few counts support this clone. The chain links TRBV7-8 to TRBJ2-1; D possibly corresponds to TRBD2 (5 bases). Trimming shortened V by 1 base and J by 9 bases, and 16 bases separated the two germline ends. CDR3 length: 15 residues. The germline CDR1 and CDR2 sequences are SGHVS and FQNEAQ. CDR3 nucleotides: TGTGCCAGCAGCTTAGGATTTCTAGTGAGCGGTGAGCAGTTCTTC. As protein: CASSLGFLVSGEQFF.

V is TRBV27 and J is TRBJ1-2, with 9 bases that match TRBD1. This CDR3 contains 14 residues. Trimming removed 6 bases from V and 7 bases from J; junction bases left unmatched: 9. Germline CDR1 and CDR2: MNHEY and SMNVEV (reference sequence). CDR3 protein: CASRVTGGAGGYTF. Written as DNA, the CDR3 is TGTGCCAGCAGAGTCACAGGGGGCGCCGGTGGCTACACCTTC.

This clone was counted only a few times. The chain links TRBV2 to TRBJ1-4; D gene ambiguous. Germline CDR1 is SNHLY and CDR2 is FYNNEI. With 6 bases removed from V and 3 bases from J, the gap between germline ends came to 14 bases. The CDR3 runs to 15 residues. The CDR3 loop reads CASSPARAANEKLFF. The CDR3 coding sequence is TGTGCCAGCAGCCCTGCAAGGGCGGCTAATGAAAAACTGTTTTTT.

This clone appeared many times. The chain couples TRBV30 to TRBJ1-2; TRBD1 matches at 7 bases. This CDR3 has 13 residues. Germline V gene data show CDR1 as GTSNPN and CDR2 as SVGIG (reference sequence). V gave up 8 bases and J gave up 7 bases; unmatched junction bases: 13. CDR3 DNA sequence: TGTGCCCTCGCGAGGGACAGACCTTTTGGCTACACCTTC. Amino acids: CALARDRPFGYTF.

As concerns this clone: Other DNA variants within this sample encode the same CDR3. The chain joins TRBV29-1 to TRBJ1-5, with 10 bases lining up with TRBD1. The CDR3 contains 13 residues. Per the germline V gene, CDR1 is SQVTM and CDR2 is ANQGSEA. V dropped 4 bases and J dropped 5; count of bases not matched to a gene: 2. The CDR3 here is CSVGGTGDQPQHF. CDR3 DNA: TGCAGCGTTGGCGGGACAGGGGATCAGCCCCAGCATTTT.

The CDR3 DNA reads TGTGCCAGCAGCTCAGGCGGGACCACAGACGATACGCAGTATTTT. Encoded protein: CASSSGGTTDDTQYF. V is TRBV11-3 and J is TRBJ2-3; D is perhaps TRBD2 (6 bases). V was pared by 4 bases and J by 6 bases, with 17 bases between. This CDR3 contains 15 residues. Germline assignment: CDR1 SGHNT and CDR2 YENEEA.

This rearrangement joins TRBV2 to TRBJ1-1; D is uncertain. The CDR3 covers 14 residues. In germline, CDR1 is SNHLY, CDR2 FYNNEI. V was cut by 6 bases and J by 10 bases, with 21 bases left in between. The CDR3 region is CASRLPLTRDRAFF. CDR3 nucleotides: TGTGCCAGCAGACTGCCCCTGACCCGGGATCGAGCTTTCTTT.

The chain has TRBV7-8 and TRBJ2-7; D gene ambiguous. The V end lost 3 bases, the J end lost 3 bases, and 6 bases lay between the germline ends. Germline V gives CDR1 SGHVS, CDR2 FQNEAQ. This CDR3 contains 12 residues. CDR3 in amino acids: CASSFGFYEQYF. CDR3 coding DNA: TGTGCCAGCAGCTTTGGGTTCTACGAGCAGTACTTC.

The CDR3 region is CASSRFSGANVLTF. CDR3 bases: TGTGCCAGCAGCCGATTCTCTGGGGCCAACGTCCTGACTTTC. The chain uses TRBV14 and TRBJ2-6; D call uncertain. The germline V gene has CDR1 SGHDN and CDR2 FVKESK. Trimming pared 4 bases from V and 0 bases from J, leaving 4 bases between. The CDR3 has 14 residues.

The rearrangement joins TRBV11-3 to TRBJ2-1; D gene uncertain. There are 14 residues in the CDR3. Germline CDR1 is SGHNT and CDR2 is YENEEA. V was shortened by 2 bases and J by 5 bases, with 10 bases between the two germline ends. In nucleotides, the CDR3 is TGTGCCAGCAGCTTAAACCATGTAGACAATGAGCAGTTCTTC. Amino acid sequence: CASSLNHVDNEQFF.

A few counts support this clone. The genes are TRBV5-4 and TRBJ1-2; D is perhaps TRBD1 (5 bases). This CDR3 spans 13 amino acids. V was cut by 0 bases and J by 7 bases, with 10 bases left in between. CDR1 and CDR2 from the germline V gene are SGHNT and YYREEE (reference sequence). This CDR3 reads CASSLGGAPGYTF. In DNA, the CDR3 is TGTGCCAGCAGCTTGGGAGGGGCCCCTGGCTACACCTTC.

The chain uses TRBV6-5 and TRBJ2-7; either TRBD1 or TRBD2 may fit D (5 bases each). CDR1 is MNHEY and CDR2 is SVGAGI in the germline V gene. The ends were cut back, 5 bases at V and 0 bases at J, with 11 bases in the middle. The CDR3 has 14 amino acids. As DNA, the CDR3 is TGTGCCAGCAGTCTTGGGGGTAGCTCCTACGAGCAGTACTTC. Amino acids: CASSLGGSSYEQYF.

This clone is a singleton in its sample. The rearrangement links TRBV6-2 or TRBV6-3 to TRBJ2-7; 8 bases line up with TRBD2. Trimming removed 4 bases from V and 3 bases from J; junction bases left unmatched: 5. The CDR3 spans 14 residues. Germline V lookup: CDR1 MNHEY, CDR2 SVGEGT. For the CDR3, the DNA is TGTGCCAGCAGTTTCGAGCGGGAGTTCTACGAGCAGTACTTC. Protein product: CASSFEREFYEQYF.

The CDR3 nucleotides are TGCGCCAGCAGCCAAGATTCAGGGGCCACCTCGGTCTACACCTTC. It translates to CASSQDSGATSVYTF. The chain uses TRBV4-1 and TRBJ1-2; D perhaps matches TRBD1 (6 bases). Trimming took off 0 bases at V and 10 bases at J, with 18 bases between the two ends. Germline CDR1 is MGHRA and CDR2 is YSYEKL. The CDR3 runs to 15 residues.

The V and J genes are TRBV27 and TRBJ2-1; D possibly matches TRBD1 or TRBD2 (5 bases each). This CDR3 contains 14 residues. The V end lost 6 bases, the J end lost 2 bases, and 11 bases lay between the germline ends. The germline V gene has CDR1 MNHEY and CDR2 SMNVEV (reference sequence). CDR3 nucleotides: TGTGCCAGCAGGCCGGGGCGGACCTACAATGAGCAGTTCTTC. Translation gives CASRPGRTYNEQFF.

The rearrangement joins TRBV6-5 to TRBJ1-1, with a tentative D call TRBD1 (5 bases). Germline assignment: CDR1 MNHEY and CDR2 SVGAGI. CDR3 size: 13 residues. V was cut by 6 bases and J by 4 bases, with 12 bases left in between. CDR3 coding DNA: TGTGCCAGCAGCCAAGCAAGGGGCACTGAAGCTTTCTTT. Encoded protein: CASSQARGTEAFF.

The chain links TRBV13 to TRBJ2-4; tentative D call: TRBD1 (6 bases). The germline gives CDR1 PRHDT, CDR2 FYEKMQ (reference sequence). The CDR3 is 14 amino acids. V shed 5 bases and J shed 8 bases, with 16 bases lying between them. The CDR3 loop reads CASSTRRTADIQYF. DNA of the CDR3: TGTGCCAGCAGCACCAGAAGGACAGCGGACATTCAGTACTTC. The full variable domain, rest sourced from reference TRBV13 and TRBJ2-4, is AAGVIQSPRHLIKEKRETATLKCYPIPRHDTVYWYQQGPGQDPQFLISFYEKMQSDKGSIPDRFSAQQFSDYHSELNMSSLELGDSALYFCASSTRRTADIQYFGAGTRLSVL.

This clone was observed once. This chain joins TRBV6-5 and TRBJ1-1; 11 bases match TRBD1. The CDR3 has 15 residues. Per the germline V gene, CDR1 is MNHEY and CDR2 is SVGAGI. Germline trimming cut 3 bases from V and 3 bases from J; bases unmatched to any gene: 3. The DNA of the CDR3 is TGTGCCAGCAGTTATGGGGACAGGGGGGACACTGAAGCTTTCTTT. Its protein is CASSYGDRGDTEAFF.

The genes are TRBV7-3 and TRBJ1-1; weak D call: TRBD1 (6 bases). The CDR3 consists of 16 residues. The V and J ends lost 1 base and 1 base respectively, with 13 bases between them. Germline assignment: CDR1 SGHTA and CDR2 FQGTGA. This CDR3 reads CASSLNGIGGNTEAFF. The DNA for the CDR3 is TGTGCCAGCAGCTTAAACGGTATAGGGGGGAACACTGAAGCTTTCTTT.

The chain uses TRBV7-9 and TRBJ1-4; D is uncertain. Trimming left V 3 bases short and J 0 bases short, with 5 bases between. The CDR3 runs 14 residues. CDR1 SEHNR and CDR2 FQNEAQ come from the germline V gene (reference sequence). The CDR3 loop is CASSFVATNEKLFF. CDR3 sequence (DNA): TGTGCCAGCAGCTTCGTTGCAACTAATGAAAAACTGTTTTTT.

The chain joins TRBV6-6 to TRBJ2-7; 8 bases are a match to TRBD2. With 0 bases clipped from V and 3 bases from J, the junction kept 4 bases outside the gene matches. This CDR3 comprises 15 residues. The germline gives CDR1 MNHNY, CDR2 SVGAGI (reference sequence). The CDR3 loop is CASSYSTTSVYEQYF. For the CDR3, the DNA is TGTGCCAGCAGTTACTCAACGACTAGCGTCTACGAGCAGTACTTC.